This TCR beta chain derives from a study of response to subunit inactivated influenza vaccine (dated by TCRdb to 2016 to 2018). With regard to the full study: The study used deep quantitative T cell receptor repertoire profiling to track responses to a trivalent subunit inactivated influenza vaccine. Summary of the overall study and its limitations: The authors proposed that each seasonal influenza vaccination may bring in only a limited number of new T cells.

V drops 5 bases and J drops 4 bases, leaving 11 bases in between. The CDR1 and CDR2 encoded by the germline V gene are SQVTM and ANQGSEA. Including the terminal cysteine and phenylalanine, the CDR3 comprises 13 residues. Only the CDR3 part of the read is kept: 39 bases, read in frame from the first base. This clonotype has only a few counts. The antigen this receptor binds is unknown. The record has no base qualities; no much larger clone is one base away. The library was produced with RT-PCR. The instrument given in TCRdb is Illumina HiSeq 2500. TCRdb passed the public sequencing reads through fastp at Q25 and MiXCR, retaining productive beta sequences. Records with the same CDR3 protein are collapsed into one entry carrying the most frequent genes and DNA. The sample has hundreds of thousands of distinct CDR3 sequences on record, 15% to 20% of them singletons. The ten largest clones add up to less than 4% of the sample.

The input for sequencing was CD4+ T cells sorted from PBMCs, taken less than 25 months after vaccination. The chain uses TRBV29-1 and TRBJ2-2; TRBD1 is a possible D gene, resting on 6 matching bases. This sequence originates from a man aged 45 to 75 who received an inactivated influenza vaccine. Donor details come from another sample of the same person, matched by shared clones. The DNA sequence reads TGCAGCGTTTCTGAAGGGGGCACCGGGGAGCTGTTTTTT. This gives the protein CSVSEGGTGELFF.